This T cell receptor beta chain was identified in a study of beta chain features in type 1 diabetes. Study-level findings and limits: Shortening of TCRB CDR3s, moderate but significant, appeared in all four CD4+ subsets of Type 1 diabetes patients. Patients and controls would share equally any PCR tilt toward shorter templates. cDNA-based sequencing might over-represent cells highly expressing TCR.

Without exception, sorted populations had purity beyond 95%. As to this clone: The antigen remains unidentified.

The study reverse transcribed the entire isolated RNA, so it sequenced expressed TCRB transcripts. Clones were read by immunoSEQ multiplex PCR, and TCRdb kept only the in-frame ones, dropping some. This table has a few hundred thousand clones, about 10% appearing once. Deletions cut 8 bases from V and 4 bases from J, with 17 bases between. This CDR3 comprises 14 residues. The germline V gene has CDR1 MNHEY and CDR2 SVGAGI. The sequencing input was central memory CD4+ T cells from blood. This rearrangement joins TRBV6-5 to TRBJ1-1, with no clear D. The clonotype was recovered from a man aged 30 to 39 with type 1 diabetes. Written as DNA, the CDR3 is TGTGCCAGCTCCTGGAGGGCGGGAGGCACTGAAGCTTTCTTT. Translation: CASSWRAGGTEAFF.